Listed here are 31 T cell receptor beta chains from one sample, sequenced in a study of technical replicates of blood from four donors (dated by TCRdb to the late 2010s). Receptor libraries were prepared by the immunoSEQ multiplex PCR assay. TCRdb stores this immuneACCESS table with in-frame sequences only. Part of the clones is absent; in the studies checked, under half of the shortfall reflects unresolved V genes, and no reason is known for the rest. For this sample the table gives approximately 82,000 clones, of which 90% to 95% were detected only once. The top ten constitute about 0.24% of the sample. The specimen sequenced was T cells isolated from PBMCs. The source of these receptors is a human donor in good health.

This chain joins TRBV28 and TRBJ1-2; TRBD1 aligns across 10 bases. After removal of 6 bases from V and 3 bases from J, the junction contained 10 bases not matched to a gene. CDR1 MDHEN and CDR2 SYDVKM come from the germline V gene. The CDR3 extends over 16 amino acids. The CDR3 region is CASSRYLGQGYYGYTF. The CDR3 region has the DNA TGTGCCAGCAGCCGTTACCTGGGACAGGGGTACTATGGCTACACCTTC.

Here the CDR3 DNA reads TGTGCCAGCAGCCAAGATCAGAACACCTACGAGCAGTACTTC. This translates into CASSQDQNTYEQYF. The V call is TRBV4-2, the J call TRBJ2-7; D is undetermined. The CDR3 spans 14 residues. The germline gives CDR1 LGHNA, CDR2 YNFKEQ. V was pared by 0 bases and J by 2 bases, with 8 bases between.

The chain uses TRBV28 and TRBJ2-3, with D possibly being TRBD2 (6 bases). Trimming took 7 bases from V and 1 from J, leaving 15 bases between them. The CDR3 contains 15 residues. Germline CDR1 and CDR2: MDHEN and SYDVKM. CDR3 DNA sequence: TGTGCCAGCAACGGGGCTAGCGTAGGCACAGATACGCAGTATTTT. It encodes CASNGASVGTDTQYF.

The V and J genes are TRBV28 and TRBJ2-1; 8 bases are a match to TRBD1. The trim removed 5 bases at V and 4 bases at J, leaving 4 bases unmatched. Germline CDR1 and CDR2: MDHEN and SYDVKM. This CDR3 comprises 14 residues. CDR3 residues: CASSVGQEYNEQFF. The DNA of the CDR3 is TGTGCCAGCAGTGTGGGACAGGAGTACAATGAGCAGTTCTTC.

For the CDR3, the DNA is TGTGCCAGCAGTCCTCCCGGGACAATCAGATCCAATCAGCCCCAGCATTTT. Translation: CASSPPGTIRSNQPQHF. The rearrangement uses TRBV28 and TRBJ1-5; D may be TRBD1 (6 bases). The CDR3 length is 17 residues. CDR1 is MDHEN, CDR2 SYDVKM, per germline. V lost 5 bases and J 3 bases, leaving 20 bases between the germline ends. Full variable domain (missing parts from reference TRBV28 and TRBJ1-5): DVKVTQSSRYLVKRTGEKVFLECVQDMDHENMFWYRQDPGLGLRLIYFSYDVKMKEKGDIPEGYSVSREKKERFSLILESASTNQTSMYLCASSPPGTIRSNQPQHFGDGTRLSIL.

The rearrangement joins TRBV7-3 to TRBJ1-1, with D possibly TRBD1 on 6 matching bases. Deletions cut 5 bases from V and 4 bases from J, with 11 bases between. CDR3 size: 13 residues. Germline V CDR1 and CDR2: SGHTA, FQGTGA. The CDR3 reads CASSQGKATEAFF. Written as DNA, the CDR3 is TGTGCCAGCAGCCAGGGGAAGGCCACTGAAGCTTTCTTT.

The V gene is TRBV2, the J gene TRBJ2-5; 13 bases are a match to TRBD2. CDR3 length: 16 amino acids. V was clipped by 6 bases and J by 4 bases; unmatched bases: 8. Germline V gives CDR1 SNHLY, CDR2 FYNNEI. Written as DNA, the CDR3 is TGTGCCAGCAGCCGCCGACTAGCGGGAGGTGGAGAGACCCAGTACTTC. This encodes CASSRRLAGGGETQYF.

This clone appeared once. The CDR3 nucleotides are TGTGCCAGCCGGGGGACAGCTCTTTATGGCTACACCTTC. The encoded protein is CASRGTALYGYTF. The rearrangement uses TRBV28 and TRBJ1-2, with 7 bases lining up with TRBD1. Germline assignment: CDR1 MDHEN and CDR2 SYDVKM. J was trimmed by 5 bases and V by 8 bases; bases with no gene match: 8. The CDR3 sequence is 13 residues long.

J is TRBJ2-2 and V is TRBV27; TRBD2 agrees at 11 bases. Germline CDR1 MNHEY, CDR2 SMNVEV (reference sequence). Trimming took 7 bases from V and 5 from J; bases not matched to a gene: 6. This CDR3 region has 15 residues. Written as DNA, the CDR3 is TGTGCCAGCATCTTTAGCGGGGGGGGTACCGGGGAGCTGTTTTTT. Its translation: CASIFSGGGTGELFF.

This rearrangement joins TRBV28 to TRBJ1-2; 7 positions match TRBD1. The CDR3 totals 18 residues. Germline CDR1 MDHEN, CDR2 SYDVKM. The V gene end was trimmed by 4 bases and the J gene end by 4 bases; junction bases not matched to a gene: 18. This CDR3 is CASSSLSPRDSTTYGYTF. CDR3 DNA sequence: TGTGCCAGCAGTTCCCTCTCACCGCGGGACAGTACTACCTATGGCTACACCTTC.

The J gene is TRBJ2-1, the V gene TRBV4-2, with D perhaps TRBD2 (6 bases). CDR3 length: 16 residues. With 0 bases removed from V and 10 bases from J, the gap between germline ends came to 19 bases. Germline V lookup: CDR1 LGHNA, CDR2 YNFKEQ. The DNA for the CDR3 is TGTGCCAGCAGCCAAGAAGTGGGCGGGATCGTAGGGGAGCAGTTCTTC. It codes for CASSQEVGGIVGEQFF.

The chain uses TRBV7-2 and TRBJ2-7, with 7 bases identical to TRBD2. CDR1 and CDR2 (germline): SGHTA, FQGNSA. There are 15 residues in the CDR3. V shed 5 bases, J shed 3 bases, and the junction held 10 bases outside the gene matches. The CDR3 region is CASSPMGGYSYEQYF. For the CDR3, the DNA is TGTGCCAGCAGCCCCATGGGAGGGTACAGCTACGAGCAGTACTTC.

The chain combines TRBV5-1 with TRBJ2-7; 8 bases line up with TRBD1. Looked up from germline, CDR1 is SGHRS and CDR2 is YFSETQ. Germline trimming cut 6 bases from V and 11 bases from J; bases unmatched to any gene: 19. The length of the CDR3 is 15 residues. The CDR3 reads CASTMTTGGTRVEYF. CDR3 nucleotide sequence: TGCGCCAGCACCATGACTACAGGGGGTACAAGGGTGGAGTACTTC.

The rearrangement uses TRBV19 and TRBJ2-7, with D maybe TRBD1 (6 bases). V lost 5 bases and J 1 base, leaving 12 bases between the germline ends. From germline, CDR1 is LNHDA and CDR2 SQIVND (reference sequence). The CDR3 sequence is 14 residues long. The CDR3 loop is CASSLTGTSYEQYF. CDR3 nucleotides: TGTGCCAGTAGTCTGACCGGGACATCCTACGAGCAGTACTTC. Looking up the rest from reference TRBV19 and TRBJ2-7 gives the full variable domain: DGGITQSPKYLFRKEGQNVTLSCEQNLNHDAMYWYRQDPGQGLRLIYYSQIVNDFQKGDIAEGYSVSREKKESFPLTVTSAQKNPTAFYLCASSLTGTSYEQYFGPGTRLTVT.

The rearrangement joins TRBV5-4 to TRBJ2-7, with D possibly being TRBD1 (6 bases). The CDR3 contains 14 residues. The germline gives CDR1 SGHNT, CDR2 YYREEE (reference sequence). Trimming took 0 bases from V and 3 from J, leaving 10 bases between them. The CDR3 region is CASSLGGHNYEQYF. The CDR3, as DNA: TGTGCCAGCAGCTTGGGGGGACATAACTACGAGCAGTACTTC.

This sequence joins TRBV20-1 and TRBJ2-3; TRBD2 might be the D (5 bases). Germline CDR1 is DFQATT and CDR2 is SNEGSKA (reference sequence). This CDR3 region has 10 residues. Trimming left V 8 bases short and J 3 bases short, with 6 bases between. CDR3 coding DNA: TGCAGTTCGGGAACAGATACGCAGTATTTT. It specifies CSSGTDTQYF.

Of note for this clone: The sample holds other DNA sequences that translate to the same CDR3. The genes are TRBV2 and TRBJ2-7; D is uncertain. CDR3 size: 11 residues. Germline CDR1 and CDR2: SNHLY and FYNNEI. The germline V and J ends were trimmed by 8 bases and 2 bases, with 7 bases remaining between them. CDR3 region: CASRVTYEQYF. As DNA, the CDR3 is TGTGCCAGCCGAGTTACCTACGAGCAGTACTTC.

V usage is TRBV5-6 and J usage is TRBJ2-3, with D unresolved. Germline V gene sequence: CDR1 SGHDT, CDR2 YYEEEE. The ends were cut back, 8 bases at V and 1 base at J, with 20 bases in the middle. There are 16 residues in the CDR3. As DNA, the CDR3 is TGTGCCAGTTTTGAACGGGTCGACTGGGGCACAGATACGCAGTATTTT. Its translation is CASFERVDWGTDTQYF.

This clone showed up just a few times. Within the sample, other DNA sequences also encode this same CDR3. The chain couples TRBV28 to TRBJ1-1; 7 bases agree with TRBD1. The germline V gene encodes CDR1 MDHEN and CDR2 SYDVKM. The CDR3 contains 12 residues. Trimming at V came to 6 bases and at J to 4 bases, leaving 2 bases not matched to a gene. CDR3 sequence: CASRQGGTEAFF. The CDR3 nucleotides are TGTGCCAGCAGGCAGGGGGGCACTGAAGCTTTCTTT.

This clone was found once. V gene TRBV7-9 combines with J gene TRBJ1-3; D is unresolved. Trimming took off 9 bases at V and 2 bases at J, with 11 bases between the two ends. Germline CDR1 reads SEHNR; CDR2 reads FQNEAQ (reference sequence). This CDR3 comprises 13 residues. The CDR3 DNA reads TGTGCCAGTCGTGAGGCGGCTGGAAACACCATATATTTT. Its protein product is CASREAAGNTIYF.

The genes are TRBV6-1 and TRBJ2-4; 7 positions match TRBD1. J lost 0 bases, V lost 4 bases, and 6 bases had no gene match. Germline loops: CDR1 MNHNS, CDR2 SASEGT. This CDR3 comprises 16 residues. The CDR3 DNA reads TGTGCCAGCAGTGGGACAGGTCAACTAGCCAAAAACATTCAGTACTTC. It translates to CASSGTGQLAKNIQYF.

The rearrangement uses TRBV5-4 and TRBJ1-5, with D perhaps matching TRBD1 (6 bases). Per germline, CDR1 SGHNT and CDR2 YYREEE (reference sequence). The germline V and J ends were trimmed by 4 bases and 2 bases, with 13 bases remaining between them. The CDR3 consists of 15 residues. CDR3 nucleotides: TGTGCCAGCAGCAACGGACCAGGGGGCAATCAGCCCCAGCATTTT. Translation: CASSNGPGGNQPQHF.

This rearrangement joins TRBV27 to TRBJ2-7, with D tentatively TRBD1 (6 bases). This CDR3 is built from 17 residues. Germline V gene data show CDR1 as MNHEY and CDR2 as SMNVEV (reference sequence). V lost 4 bases, J lost 2 bases, and 21 bases lay in between. The CDR3 protein is CASSSRLRGTHPYEQYF. The CDR3, as DNA: TGTGCCAGCAGTTCCCGCCTAAGGGGGACGCATCCCTACGAGCAGTACTTC.

The chain carries TRBV18 and TRBJ2-1; 14 bases are a match to TRBD2. The V and J ends lost 6 bases and 4 bases, in that order; junction bases with no gene match: 5. CDR3 length: 16 residues. Germline-derived CDR1 and CDR2 are KGHSH and LQKENI. Here the CDR3 DNA reads TGTGCCAGCTCTTCGGGGACTAGCGGGGGTTACAATGAGCAGTTCTTC. It encodes CASSSGTSGGYNEQFF.

This chain links TRBV5-1 with TRBJ1-2, with D uncertain. Germline CDR1 SGHRS, CDR2 YFSETQ. V shed 3 bases and J shed 2 bases, with 11 bases lying between them. This CDR3 has 14 residues. As DNA, the CDR3 is TGCGCCAGCAGCTCGGGGATTACAAACTATGGCTACACCTTC. Translated, it gives CASSSGITNYGYTF.

A remark on this clone: The sample has other DNA sequences that encode this CDR3 too. This chain links TRBV5-1 with TRBJ2-5; TRBD1 might be the D (5 bases). V was pared by 0 bases and J by 2 bases, with 11 bases between. CDR1 is SGHRS and CDR2 is YFSETQ in the germline V gene. This CDR3 has 15 residues. The CDR3 reads CASSLGTGPQETQYF. The CDR3 DNA follows: TGCGCCAGCAGCTTGGGTACAGGTCCTCAAGAGACCCAGTACTTC.

The genes are TRBV11-2 and TRBJ1-2; perhaps TRBD1 as D (6 bases). The CDR3 length is 14 residues. Germline-derived CDR1 and CDR2 are SGHAT and FQNNGV. Trimming removed 4 bases at V and 6 bases at J, with 15 bases between. The CDR3 loop is CASSWGQVGDGYTF. CDR3 coding DNA: TGTGCCAGCAGCTGGGGGCAAGTAGGGGATGGCTACACCTTC.

This clone was picked up a small number of times. This sequence joins TRBV6-5 and TRBJ1-1, with D hard to call. The CDR3 spans 11 residues. Germline V gene sequence: CDR1 MNHEY, CDR2 SVGAGI. Trimming removed 6 bases from V and 5 bases from J, with 7 bases in between. CDR3 bases: TGTGCCAGCAGATGGAGGACTGAAGCTTTCTTT. It codes for CASRWRTEAFF.

The gene calls are TRBV19 and TRBJ2-5; the D is unclear. V lost 5 bases and J lost 5, with 21 bases in between. There are 16 residues in the CDR3. Germline CDR1 LNHDA, CDR2 SQIVND (reference sequence). This CDR3 reads CASSHDGDPPRETQYF. As DNA, the CDR3 is TGTGCCAGTAGTCACGACGGTGATCCGCCCAGGGAGACCCAGTACTTC.

The rearrangement links TRBV28 to TRBJ1-3, with TRBD1 as a possible D gene (5 bases). The CDR3 has 17 residues. CDR1 and CDR2 from the germline V gene are MDHEN and SYDVKM. Between the trimmed V and J ends, which lost 1 base and 0 bases, there was a span of 13 bases. CDR3 bases: TGTGCCAGCAGTTTATTTCAGGGCGAAATCTCTGGAAACACCATATATTTT. This gives the protein CASSLFQGEISGNTIYF.

This chain links TRBV5-4 with TRBJ2-7; D is perhaps TRBD1 (5 bases). The CDR3 has 13 residues. The germline V gene encodes CDR1 SGHNT and CDR2 YYREEE (reference sequence). Trimming cost V 2 bases and J 3 bases, with 9 bases left between them. CDR3 in amino acids: CASSFQGNYEQYF. CDR3 sequence (DNA): TGTGCCAGCAGCTTCCAGGGTAACTACGAGCAGTACTTC. The entire variable domain, with the rest obtained from reference TRBV5-4 and TRBJ2-7, is as follows: ETGVTQSPTHLIKTRGQQVTLRCSSQSGHNTVSWYQQALGQGPQFIFQYYREEENGRGNFPPRFSGLQFPNYSSELNVNALELDDSALYLCASSFQGNYEQYFGPGTRLTVT.